This TCR beta chain was documented in a study of tumor-infiltrating lymphocytes in localized non-small cell lung cancer (dated by TCRdb to about 2021). Regarding the complete study: Several histologies were represented in the cohort, which also included both smokers and never-smokers as well as patients whose samples were collected after neoadjuvant chemotherapy. Alongside flow cytometry, multiplex immunofluorescence, RNA-seq, exome sequencing and proteomics, TCR sequencing was applied to the same patients as one of several integrated assays. A total of 55 or so patients were included in the paired tumor versus uninvolved lung comparison of immunoSEQ T-cell fraction. In total, the ICON cohort was made up of about 160 surgical patients who had localized non-small cell lung cancer and whose tumors were resected. Each patient contributed resected tumor tissue and uninvolved lung tissue from the same patient, described as non-adjacent to the tumor.

Its CDR3 holds 9 amino acids, cysteine through phenylalanine. The kept DNA is CDR3 alone, 27 bases in frame from the first base. Trimming takes 3 bases from V and 7 bases from J, and the germline ends sit 3 bases apart. The CDR1 and CDR2 encoded by the germline V gene are SQVTM and ANQGSEA. The T-cell fraction in tumor and uninvolved lung tissue was obtained from TCR sequencing using the immunoSEQ assay. Concerning the study's data processing: In the survival analysis, patients were divided into a high T-cell fraction group (upper tertile) and a low T-cell fraction group (lower two tertiles), and the two groups were compared using a log-rank test. A signed-rank test was used to check for differences in T-cell fraction between paired tumor and uninvolved lung. Here the immuneACCESS table is served through TCRdb, limited to in-frame sequences with V and J called. Missing clones are a known gap in these copies; in checked studies unresolved V genes cover under half, and the rest lacks a known reason. That table is the source of V, J and clone size, and D and trimming were worked out from the DNA. The sample has about 15,000 clones on record, approximately 71% of them singletons. Jointly, the top ten make up approximately 6.5% of the sample.

Enrollment in ICON was initiated in early 2016, and the last patient was enrolled in 2018. A subcohort of approximately 80 patients provided fresh tumor and matched uninvolved tissue for in-depth immune analyses, with TCR sequencing among those analyses. DNA isolated from bulk tissue, without cell sorting, was used for TCR sequencing. General conclusions and limits of the study: Higher T cell infiltration in tumors than in uninvolved lung tissue was supported by TCRbeta sequencing, consistent with immunofluorescence CD3 counts. TCR-derived T-cell fraction did not differ between the flow cytometry-defined immunotypes IM1 (good prognosis) and IM2 (poor prognosis). Recurrence-free survival showed no association with tumor T-cell fraction measured by TCR sequencing (p = 0.61). Because different pieces of the same tissue were used for different assays, technical variation could not be separated from intratumor heterogeneity. Assay coverage differed among patients according to how much tissue was available, so only a subset of the cohort had TCR sequencing.

Worth noting for this clone: The target of this receptor is not known. There are no base qualities to consult, and no much larger clone falls within one base.

This clonotype was obtained from a human donor with non-small cell lung cancer. The sample comprised lung tumor tissue. The chain couples TRBV29-1 to TRBJ1-2; the D gene is not confidently resolved. CDR3 reads: CSVDPGYTF. The DNA sequence follows: TGCAGCGTTGATCCTGGCTACACCTTC.